The 17 T cell receptor beta chains presented below share a single source sample, sequenced in a study of cytomegalovirus exposure and HLA in healthy donors. The PCR had 60 Vbeta and 13 Jbeta primers. Method: immunoSEQ multiplex PCR; TCRdb's copy keeps in-frame clones and lacks some. The repertoire consists of about 89,000 clones, with 77% occurring once and the leading ten covering about 4%. Material: PBMCs. The source is a man younger than 45 in good health and CMV-seronegative.

The chain combines TRBV7-9 with TRBJ2-7; TRBD2 matches at 13 bases. The germline gives CDR1 SEHNR, CDR2 FQNEAQ (reference sequence). V was clipped by 3 bases and J by 2 bases; unmatched bases: 1. The CDR3 totals 15 residues. The CDR3 coding sequence is TGTGCCAGCAGCTTGGGGACTAGCGGGACCTACGAGCAGTACTTC. Amino acid sequence: CASSLGTSGTYEQYF.

The chain recombines TRBV5-6 with TRBJ2-2; 8 nucleotides match TRBD1. CDR3 length: 17 residues. V lost 0 bases and J lost 7; bases outside the gene matches: 11. Germline values: CDR1 SGHDT, CDR2 YYEEEE. CDR3 bases: TGTGCCAGCAGCTTGGAGGTGACAGGGGTCGGTGGCGGGGAGCTGTTTTTT. This translates into CASSLEVTGVGGGELFF.

This rearrangement joins TRBV7-9 to TRBJ1-1; D is ambiguous. V lost 5 bases and J lost 1, with 14 bases in between. There are 15 residues in the CDR3. Germline CDR1 reads SEHNR; CDR2 reads FQNEAQ (reference sequence). The CDR3 spells CASSPTCCGNTEAFF. The CDR3 region has the DNA TGTGCCAGCAGCCCTACGTGCTGTGGGAACACTGAAGCTTTCTTT.

This chain connects TRBV28 to TRBJ2-7, with 14 bases lining up with TRBD2. The V segment lost 6 bases and the J segment 6 bases; nucleotides outside the gene matches: 16. The CDR3 contains 18 residues. Germline V gene data show CDR1 as MDHEN and CDR2 as SYDVKM. CDR3 residues: CASSRPGLAGASLSEQYF. The CDR3 nucleotides are TGTGCCAGCAGCCGTCCGGGACTAGCGGGAGCTTCCCTTTCCGAGCAGTACTTC.

The chain uses TRBV18 and TRBJ1-5; possible D gene TRBD1, 5 bases. CDR1 is KGHSH, CDR2 LQKENI, per germline. Trimming took off 2 bases at V and 10 bases at J, with 12 bases between the two ends. The CDR3 length is 13 residues. The CDR3 DNA is TGTGCCAGCTCACCAAGTCAGGGTACTCCCCAGCATTTT. Protein sequence: CASSPSQGTPQHF.

As regards this clone: The junction departs from the called germline gene at one end, perhaps through a read error. V and J are TRBV7-8 and TRBJ2-2; TRBD2 matches 11 bases. The germline V gene encodes CDR1 SGHVS and CDR2 FQNEAQ. The CDR3 is 15 residues long. CDR3 region: CASSLAGGNTGELFF. Written as DNA, the CDR3 is TGTGCCAGCAGCCTAGCGGGGGGGAACACCGGGGAGCTGTTTTTT.

This clone was found once. This rearrangement joins TRBV18 to TRBJ1-5; D gene uncertain. The CDR3 consists of 16 residues. The V end was cut by 2 bases, the J end by 3 bases, with 14 bases between. CDR1 is KGHSH and CDR2 is LQKENI in the germline V gene. CDR3 sequence (DNA): TGTGCCAGCTCACCAACAGAAGGGAGGAACAATCAGCCCCAGCATTTT. It translates to CASSPTEGRNNQPQHF. Full variable domain (missing parts from reference TRBV18 and TRBJ1-5): NAGVMQNPRHLVRRRGQEARLRCSPMKGHSHVYWYRQLPEEGLKFMVYLQKENIIDESGMPKERFSAEFPKEGPSILRIQQVVRGDSAAYFCASSPTEGRNNQPQHFGDGTRLSIL.

The chain recombines TRBV6-5 with TRBJ2-2, with D possibly being TRBD2 (6 bases). Germline loops: CDR1 MNHEY, CDR2 SVGAGI. The length of the CDR3 is 16 residues. Trimming removed 0 bases at V and 4 bases at J, with 12 bases between. DNA for the CDR3: TGTGCCAGCAGTTACTCGTTGGACGGGGGCACCGGGGAGCTGTTTTTT. It is translated as CASSYSLDGGTGELFF.

The J gene is TRBJ1-1, the V gene TRBV5-1; D not resolved. CDR1 and CDR2 from the germline V gene are SGHRS and YFSETQ. Trimming cost V 4 bases and J 1 base, with 17 bases left between them. The CDR3 length is 16 residues. The CDR3 DNA reads as TGCGCCAGCAGCCTGGACTGGCTGGCGGGGAACACTGAAGCTTTCTTT. Translation: CASSLDWLAGNTEAFF.

This clone was counted between two and nine times. The V gene is TRBV15, the J gene TRBJ1-1; D is ambiguous. V gave up 5 bases and J gave up 8 bases, with 15 bases separating them. CDR3 size: 13 residues. Germline V gene data show CDR1 as LNHNV and CDR2 as YYDKDF (reference sequence). CDR3 DNA sequence: TGTGCCACCAGCTCAGACCCCTCTAGAGAAGCTTTCTTT. Translation gives CATSSDPSREAFF.

This chain joins TRBV6-1 and TRBJ2-7; 11 bases are a match to TRBD2. With V trimmed by 5 bases and J by 6 bases, 9 bases remained unmatched. The germline gives CDR1 MNHNS, CDR2 SASEGT. CDR3 length: 15 amino acids. This CDR3 is CASSILAGGRSEQYF. CDR3 in DNA: TGTGCCAGCAGTATCCTAGCGGGAGGTCGCTCCGAGCAGTACTTC.

The J gene is TRBJ2-7, the V gene TRBV5-1; 7 bases match TRBD2. There are 16 residues in the CDR3. V shed 4 bases, J shed 1 base, and the junction held 11 bases outside the gene matches. Germline lookup yields CDR1 SGHRS and CDR2 YFSETQ. The DNA for the CDR3 is TGCGCCAGCAGCCGCAGCGGTGGGGAGGGATCCTACGAGCAGTACTTC. Protein: CASSRSGGEGSYEQYF.

The chain combines TRBV7-9 with TRBJ2-3, with 13 nucleotides matching TRBD2. Germline lookup yields CDR1 SEHNR and CDR2 FQNEAQ (reference sequence). J lost 6 bases, V lost 5 bases, and 11 bases had no gene match. This CDR3 is built from 17 residues. The CDR3 sequence: CASSLSGTSGEPDTQYF. In DNA form, the CDR3 reads TGTGCCAGCAGCCTTTCCGGGACTAGCGGGGAGCCTGATACGCAGTATTTT.

In regard to this clone: The junction departs from the called germline gene at one end, perhaps through a read error. This chain uses TRBV7-9 with TRBJ1-1; no firm D call. The CDR3 contains 11 residues. Germline values: CDR1 SEHNR, CDR2 FQNEAQ (reference sequence). The CDR3 DNA reads as TGTTCCAGCAGTCACGTAGCTGAAGCTTTCTTT. It specifies CSSSHVAEAFF.

The chain carries TRBV18 and TRBJ1-2; D not certain. With 2 bases removed from V and 4 bases from J, the gap between germline ends came to 11 bases. The CDR3 totals 14 residues. Germline lookup yields CDR1 KGHSH and CDR2 LQKENI. The CDR3 DNA follows: TGTGCCAGCTCACCAGTCAGATCGATCTATGGCTACACCTTC. Amino acid sequence: CASSPVRSIYGYTF. Full variable domain (remainder filled in from reference TRBV18 and TRBJ1-2): NAGVMQNPRHLVRRRGQEARLRCSPMKGHSHVYWYRQLPEEGLKFMVYLQKENIIDESGMPKERFSAEFPKEGPSILRIQQVVRGDSAAYFCASSPVRSIYGYTFGSGTRLTVV.

The chain employs TRBV5-6 and TRBJ2-7, with D perhaps TRBD2 (6 bases). This CDR3 spans 18 amino acids. Trimming left V 4 bases short and J 2 bases short, with 25 bases between. Germline V gene data show CDR1 as SGHDT and CDR2 as YYEEEE. CDR3 coding DNA: TGTGCCAGCAGCCAACAGGTCTTACTAGCCCCAAGGACCTACGAGCAGTACTTC. Encoded protein: CASSQQVLLAPRTYEQYF.

There are a few counts of this clone. The chain's CDR3 is CASRTGTTNTGELFF. CDR3 nucleotides: TGTGCCAGCAGGACCGGGACAACCAACACCGGGGAGCTGTTTTTT. This chain links TRBV7-2 with TRBJ2-2, with D perhaps matching TRBD1 (6 bases). The germline V gene encodes CDR1 SGHTA and CDR2 FQGNSA. The CDR3 runs 15 residues. The V and J ends lost 6 bases and 2 bases respectively, with 13 bases between them.